These 9 T cell receptor beta chains were all obtained from the same sample, sequenced in a study of shared clonotypes between healthy human individuals. This table comes from immunoSEQ multiplex PCR, and its TCRdb copy is limited to in-frame clones, with some not included. The sample records about 2.4 million clones, 80% to 95% being singletons. The material sequenced was naive CD4+ T cells from PBMCs. Stated subset: CD45RA+ positively selected. The receptors come from a man aged 18-30 years in good health. Some clones in this sample may be carry-over from other donors' samples.

As concerns this clone: The identical CDR3 is also encoded by other nucleotide sequences in the sample. The rearrangement uses TRBV28 and TRBJ1-4, with D possibly matching TRBD1 (5 bases). The V end was cut by 3 bases, the J end by 4 bases, with 6 bases between. Looked up from germline, CDR1 is MDHEN and CDR2 is SYDVKM. The CDR3 has 13 residues. The CDR3 DNA is TGTGCCAGCAGTTTCGGGGGTAATGAAAAACTGTTTTTT. Its protein product is CASSFGGNEKLFF. The complete variable domain, with remaining parts taken from reference TRBV28 and TRBJ1-4, reads DVKVTQSSRYLVKRTGEKVFLECVQDMDHENMFWYRQDPGLGLRLIYFSYDVKMKEKGDIPEGYSVSREKKERFSLILESASTNQTSMYLCASSFGGNEKLFFGSGTQLSVL.

This sequence joins TRBV27 and TRBJ1-1, with 9 nucleotides matching TRBD1. CDR3 length: 13 amino acids. Trimming cost V 5 bases and J 8 bases; bases outside gene matches: 6. Germline V gene data show CDR1 as MNHEY and CDR2 as SMNVEV (reference sequence). The DNA for the CDR3 is TGTGCCAGCAGTCCGACGGACAGGGGCGAAGCTTTCTTT. Amino acid sequence: CASSPTDRGEAFF.

The gene calls are TRBV28 and TRBJ2-3, with D possibly called TRBD1 or TRBD2 (6 bases each). Germline values: CDR1 MDHEN, CDR2 SYDVKM. The germline V and J ends were trimmed by 7 bases and 14 bases, with 22 bases remaining between them. This CDR3 is built from 13 residues. The CDR3 spells CASTRLGGQWWYF. CDR3 bases: TGTGCCAGCACCCGATTAGGGGGGCAGTGGTGGTATTTT.

The chain has TRBV9 and TRBJ2-3, with 7 nucleotides matching TRBD2. Germline V gene lookup returns CDR1 SGDLS and CDR2 YYNGEE. The V gene end was trimmed by 1 base and the J gene end by 6 bases; junction bases not matched to a gene: 8. The CDR3 consists of 15 residues. The CDR3 sequence: CASSVRDYPPDTQYF. The DNA of the CDR3 is TGTGCCAGCAGCGTAAGGGACTACCCTCCGGATACGCAGTATTTT.

The V gene is TRBV19, the J gene TRBJ2-6, with 7 bases matching TRBD1. The length of the CDR3 is 16 residues. Germline trimming cut 6 bases from V and 0 bases from J; bases unmatched to any gene: 5. The germline gives CDR1 LNHDA, CDR2 SQIVND (reference sequence). The CDR3 nucleotides are TGTGCCAGTAGCTACAGGGGTAGCTCTGGGGCCAACGTCCTGACTTTC. It specifies CASSYRGSSGANVLTF.

This rearrangement joins TRBV6-1 to TRBJ1-1; 8 bases are shared with TRBD1. J was trimmed by 5 bases and V by 6 bases; bases with no gene match: 5. CDR3 size: 13 residues. Germline lookup yields CDR1 MNHNS and CDR2 SASEGT. The CDR3 spells CASSVDRGTEAFF. CDR3 sequence (DNA): TGTGCCAGCAGCGTAGACAGGGGAACTGAAGCTTTCTTT.

A remark on this clone: Within the sample, other DNA sequences also encode this same CDR3. V is TRBV5-1 and J is TRBJ2-5; no firm D call. Germline-derived CDR1 and CDR2 are SGHRS and YFSETQ. V was shortened by 4 bases and J by 5 bases, with 18 bases between the two germline ends. The CDR3 extends over 15 amino acids. The CDR3 DNA reads TGCGCCAGCAGCCTAATTGGCACCTCGGAGGAGACCCAGTACTTC. It encodes CASSLIGTSEETQYF.

The chain combines TRBV5-4 with TRBJ2-1, with 11 bases identical to TRBD2. Trimming at V came to 4 bases and at J to 7 bases, leaving 4 bases not matched to a gene. The germline V gene has CDR1 SGHNT and CDR2 YYREEE (reference sequence). The CDR3 loop spans 14 amino acids. The CDR3: CASSQVAGGNEQFF. DNA for the CDR3: TGTGCCAGCAGCCAAGTAGCGGGGGGGAATGAGCAGTTCTTC.

V and J are TRBV5-1 and TRBJ2-3; possibly TRBD1 or TRBD2 for D (5 bases each). The length of the CDR3 is 14 residues. Germline V gives CDR1 SGHRS, CDR2 YFSETQ. With 4 bases removed from V and 6 bases from J, the gap between germline ends came to 15 bases. The CDR3 sequence is CASSPGPAGDTQYF. The DNA for the CDR3 is TGCGCCAGCAGCCCGGGACCTGCCGGGGATACGCAGTATTTT.